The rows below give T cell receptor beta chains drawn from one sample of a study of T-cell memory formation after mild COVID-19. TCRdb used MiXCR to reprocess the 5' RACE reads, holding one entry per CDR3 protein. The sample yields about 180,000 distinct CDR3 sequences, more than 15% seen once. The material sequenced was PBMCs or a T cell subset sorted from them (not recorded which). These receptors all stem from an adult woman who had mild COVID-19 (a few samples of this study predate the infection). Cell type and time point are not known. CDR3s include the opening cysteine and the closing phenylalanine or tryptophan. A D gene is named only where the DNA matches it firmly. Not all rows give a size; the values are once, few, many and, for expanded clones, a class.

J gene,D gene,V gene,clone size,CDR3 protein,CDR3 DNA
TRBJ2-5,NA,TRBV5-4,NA,CASSRPGASGETQYF,TGTGCCAGCAGCCGGCCCGGGGCGAGTGGGGAGACCCAGTACTTC
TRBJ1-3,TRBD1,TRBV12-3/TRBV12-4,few,CASSFWDRSTSGNTIYF,TGTGCCAGCAGTTTTTGGGACAGGTCGACCTCTGGAAACACCATATATTTT
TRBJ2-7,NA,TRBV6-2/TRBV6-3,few,CASSRDSTYEQYF,TGTGCCAGCTCGCGGGACAGCACTTACGAGCAGTACTTC
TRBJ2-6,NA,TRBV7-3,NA,CASSLAGAISGANVLTF,TGTGCCAGCAGCTTAGCAGGGGCCATCTCTGGGGCCAACGTCCTGACTTTC
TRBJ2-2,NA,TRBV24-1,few,CATSGSGLDTGELFF,TGTGCCACCAGTGGCTCTGGATTAGACACCGGGGAGCTGTTTTTT
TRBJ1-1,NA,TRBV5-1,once,CASSFRADTEAFF,TGCGCCAGCAGTTTCAGGGCGGACACTGAAGCTTTCTTT
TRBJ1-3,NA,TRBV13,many,CASSLRTASGNTIYF,TGTGCCAGCAGCTTAAGGACAGCCTCTGGAAACACCATATATTTT
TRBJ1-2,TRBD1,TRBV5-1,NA,CASSLTPDRGYGYTF,TGCGCCAGCAGCCTAACCCCGGACAGGGGCTATGGCTACACCTTC
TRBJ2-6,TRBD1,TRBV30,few,CAWTGGTGANVLTF,TGTGCCTGGACAGGGGGCACTGGGGCCAACGTCCTGACTTTC
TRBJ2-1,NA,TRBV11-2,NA,CASSLESYNEQFF,TGTGCCAGCAGCTTAGAGTCCTACAATGAGCAGTTCTTC
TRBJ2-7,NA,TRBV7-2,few,CASSLVAARQYEQYF,TGTGCCAGCAGCTTAGTGGCGGCGAGACAGTACGAGCAGTACTTC
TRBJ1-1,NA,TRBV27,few,CASSLRQTNTEAFF,TGTGCCAGCAGTTTGAGACAGACAAACACTGAAGCTTTCTTT
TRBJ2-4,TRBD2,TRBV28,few,CASSLGGSPAKNIQYF,TGTGCCAGCAGTTTAGGCGGGAGTCCGGCCAAAAACATTCAGTACTTC
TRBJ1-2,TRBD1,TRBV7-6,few,CASSLNTGGLVGYTF,TGTGCCAGCAGCCTAAACACAGGGGGTTTGGTAGGCTACACCTTC
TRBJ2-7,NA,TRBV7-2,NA,CASSLGSGYEQYF,TGTGCCAGCAGCTTAGGGTCAGGCTACGAGCAGTACTTC
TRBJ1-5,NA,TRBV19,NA,CASRKSGAGNQPQHF,TGTGCCAGTAGGAAAAGCGGGGCGGGCAATCAGCCCCAGCATTTT
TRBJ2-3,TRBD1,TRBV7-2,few,CASSLTGGWSTDTQYF,TGTGCCAGCAGCCTAACAGGGGGCTGGAGCACAGATACGCAGTATTTT
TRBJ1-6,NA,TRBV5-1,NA,CASSQQSPQDGSPLHF,TGCGCCAGCAGCCAACAGTCGCCCCAGGATGGTTCACCCCTCCACTTT
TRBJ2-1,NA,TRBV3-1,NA,CASSQGHRDEQFF,TGTGCCAGCAGCCAAGGTCACCGCGATGAGCAGTTCTTC
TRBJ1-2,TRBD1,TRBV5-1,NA,CASSSPTGGNYGYTF,TGCGCCAGCAGCAGCCCGACAGGGGGAAACTATGGCTACACCTTC
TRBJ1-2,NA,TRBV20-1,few,CSAAVTAGYGYTF,TGCAGTGCCGCGGTGACGGCCGGCTATGGCTACACCTTC
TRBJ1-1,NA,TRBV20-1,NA,CSALMGGREAFF,TGCAGTGCGCTTATGGGTGGGCGGGAAGCTTTCTTT
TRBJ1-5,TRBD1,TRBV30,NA,CAWTGQGKSQPQHF,TGTGCCTGGACGGGACAGGGGAAAAGTCAGCCCCAGCATTTT
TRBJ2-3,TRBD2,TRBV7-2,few,CASSLSGRRDTQYF,TGTGCCAGCAGCCTTAGCGGGAGGAGAGATACGCAGTATTTT
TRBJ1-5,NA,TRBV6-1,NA,CASSGQGVSNQPQHF,TGTGCCAGCAGTGGGCAAGGGGTTAGCAATCAGCCCCAGCATTTT
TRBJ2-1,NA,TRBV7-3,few,CASSQGPTLTEQFF,TGTGCCAGCAGCCAGGGACCGACCTTGACGGAGCAGTTCTTC
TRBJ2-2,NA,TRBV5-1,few,CASMNRDTGELFF,TGCGCCAGCATGAACAGGGACACCGGGGAGCTGTTTTTT
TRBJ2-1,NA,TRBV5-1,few,CASSLLDRTYNEQFF,TGCGCCAGCAGCTTGTTGGACAGAACATACAATGAGCAGTTCTTC
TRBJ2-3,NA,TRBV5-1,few,CASSLWPTDTQYF,TGCGCCAGCAGCTTGTGGCCCACAGATACGCAGTATTTT
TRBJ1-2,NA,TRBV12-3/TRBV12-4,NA,CASSTRVGDYGYTF,TGTGCCAGCAGTACCAGGGTAGGAGACTATGGCTACACCTTC
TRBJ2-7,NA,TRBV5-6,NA,CASSQLDTPSYEQYF,TGTGCCAGCAGTCAGCTGGACACTCCCTCCTACGAGCAGTACTTC
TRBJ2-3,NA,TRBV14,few,CASSQVSSRGDTQYF,TGTGCCAGCAGCCAAGTTAGCAGCCGGGGGGATACGCAGTATTTT
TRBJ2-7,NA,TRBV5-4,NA,CASSLNGRGRDEQYF,TGTGCCAGCAGCTTGAATGGCCGTGGGCGCGACGAGCAGTACTTC
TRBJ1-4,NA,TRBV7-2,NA,CASSSQVDGNEKLFF,TGTGCCAGCAGCTCCCAGGTCGACGGGAATGAAAAACTGTTTTTT
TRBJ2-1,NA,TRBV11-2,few,CASNYRGAPSYNEQFF,TGTGCCAGCAACTACCGGGGGGCACCGTCCTACAATGAGCAGTTCTTC
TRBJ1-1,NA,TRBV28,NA,CASREDKNTEAFF,TGTGCCAGCAGGGAGGACAAGAACACTGAAGCTTTCTTT